The source of this T cell receptor (beta chain) is a study of CXCR3 chemokines and chemotherapy response in bladder cancer. MiXCR was run by TCRdb on the PCR reads, yielding one entry per CDR3 protein. Of about 8,900 distinct CDR3 sequences in the sample, about 21% were seen once. This CDR3 has 16 amino acids. Germline V lookup: CDR1 MNHEY, CDR2 SVGAGI. Trimming cost V 6 bases and J 5 bases; bases outside gene matches: 9. Notes on this clonotype: Only one base separates this from a far larger clonotype, so it likely reflects a read error.

The receptor's source is a human donor with bladder cancer that did not respond to neoadjuvant chemotherapy. The sample was gathered from a patient whose treatment included neoadjuvant chemotherapy. This sequence joins TRBV6-5 and TRBJ2-5; TRBD2 aligns across 13 bases. CDR3 sequence: CASRPGGLAGRETQYF. CDR3 sequence (DNA): TGTGCCAGCAGACCCGGGGGACTAGCGGGGCGGGAGACCCAGTACTTC.